The rows below give T cell receptor beta chains drawn from one sample of a study of T cell changes during pregnancy in multiple sclerosis. Profiling relied on immunoSEQ multiplex PCR, and the TCRdb table lists in-frame clones only, not all of them. Among 35,000 or so clones listed, over 75% were seen once. Sequenced material: CD4+ T cells from peripheral blood mononuclear cells, taken before pregnancy. These receptors were taken from a female donor with multiple sclerosis, enrolled in a pregnancy study. Each CDR3 is given with its conserved first and last residue. Fields, in order: clone size, V gene, D gene, J gene, CDR3 DNA, CDR3 protein. The D gene is left open where the match is weak. Clone size is not always given. Where it is, it says once, few, many or a class for expanded clones.

-,TRBV6-5,TRBD1,TRBJ2-4,TGTGCCAGCAGTTACTCCTCAGGGGGTAGAGACATTCAGTACTTC,CASSYSSGGRDIQYF
-,TRBV19,TRBD1,TRBJ2-7,TGTGCCAGTAAGACAGGGAGATTTGATAACGAGCAGTACTTC,CASKTGRFDNEQYF
-,TRBV19,-,TRBJ1-2,TGTGCCAGTAGTACTGACCGGAGGGGCTACACCTTC,CASSTDRRGYTF
-,TRBV21-1,-,TRBJ1-1,TGTGCCCGACTTAGGGGTTCCGGGACAGGGTACACTGAAGCTTTCTTT,CARLRGSGTGYTEAFF
once,TRBV6-1,-,TRBJ2-4,TGTGCCAGCAGTGAGGGAGTGACCATTCAGTACTTC,CASSEGVTIQYF
-,TRBV14,-,TRBJ1-4,TGTGCCAGCAGCGGAGGGGAAAAACTGTTTTTT,CASSGGEKLFF
-,TRBV11-2,-,TRBJ2-1,TGTGCCAGCAGCTCCTTTAAGAGCGAGGTATTGAGCTCCTACAATGAGCAGTTCTTC,CASSSFKSEVLSSYNEQFF
-,TRBV13,TRBD1,TRBJ2-6,TGTGCCAGCAGCTTAGGGCAGGGGGCGAGAGGTGGGGCCAACGTCCTGACTTTC,CASSLGQGARGGANVLTF
-,TRBV29-1,TRBD1,TRBJ2-5,TGCAGCGGAGAGACAGGGACAGAGACCCAGTACTTC,CSGETGTETQYF
-,TRBV28,-,TRBJ2-3,TGTGCCAGCAAGCCGGGAGTAGAAAATACGCAGTATTTT,CASKPGVENTQYF
-,TRBV27,TRBD2,TRBJ2-7,TGTGCCAGCAGACTACTCCTAGCGGGAGGTAGCTCCTACGAGCAGTACTTC,CASRLLLAGGSSYEQYF
-,TRBV7-9,-,TRBJ2-5,TGTGCCAGCAGCCCGGCGTCAAGGGGCTACGAGACCCAGTACTTC,CASSPASRGYETQYF
-,TRBV2,TRBD1,TRBJ1-5,TGTGCCAGCAGTGAGGGGACAGGGGGCGTTCAGCCCCAGCATTTT,CASSEGTGGVQPQHF
-,TRBV5-1,TRBD1,TRBJ1-3,TGCGCCAGCAGCTCAACAGGGGACTCTGGAAACACCATATATTTT,CASSSTGDSGNTIYF